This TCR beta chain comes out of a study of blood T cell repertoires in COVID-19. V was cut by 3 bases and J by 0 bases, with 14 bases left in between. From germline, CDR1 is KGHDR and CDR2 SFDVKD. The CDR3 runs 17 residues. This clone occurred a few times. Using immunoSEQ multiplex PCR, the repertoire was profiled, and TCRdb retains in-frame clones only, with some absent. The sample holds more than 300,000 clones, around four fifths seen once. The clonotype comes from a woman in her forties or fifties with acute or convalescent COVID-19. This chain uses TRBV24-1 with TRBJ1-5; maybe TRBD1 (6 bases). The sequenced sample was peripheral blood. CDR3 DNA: TGTGCCACCAGTGATCCGAGGGGGAGTGATAGCAATCAGCCCCAGCATTTT. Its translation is CATSDPRGSDSNQPQHF.